These 14 T cell receptor beta chains share one sample of origin, sequenced in a study of OX40 agonist ivuxolimab in advanced cancers. Some clones are missing from TCRdb's copy, which holds only in-frame ones; the method was immunoSEQ multiplex PCR. The sample lists 68,000 or so clones; roughly 84% were seen once. Source: CD4+ or CD8+ T cells sorted from blood, taken in a trial of the OX40 agonist ivuxolimab. The receptor set was obtained from an adult with an advanced solid tumor such as melanoma, head and neck, liver or kidney cancer.

The chain links TRBV27 to TRBJ1-5; no clear D gene. Germline V gives CDR1 MNHEY, CDR2 SMNVEV (reference sequence). This CDR3 region has 15 residues. Deletions cut 2 bases from V and 0 bases from J, with 8 bases between. The CDR3, as DNA: TGTGCCAGCAGTTTAAACAGTTATAGCAATCAGCCCCAGCATTTT. It encodes CASSLNSYSNQPQHF.

The genes are TRBV7-2 and TRBJ2-3; D unresolved. The germline gives CDR1 SGHTA, CDR2 FQGNSA. This CDR3 comprises 16 residues. V was clipped by 3 bases and J by 6 bases, with 19 bases between them. This CDR3 reads CASSLVGPSIGDTQYF. DNA for the CDR3: TGTGCCAGCAGCTTGGTTGGTCCTTCAATCGGGGATACGCAGTATTTT.

J is TRBJ2-1 and V is TRBV11-1; D uncertain. This CDR3 is built from 11 residues. The germline gives CDR1 SGHAT, CDR2 FQDESV (reference sequence). Trimming removed 0 bases from V and 15 bases from J, with 9 bases in between. The CDR3 sequence: CASSLAGPGFF. The CDR3 coding sequence is TGTGCCAGCAGCTTAGCGGGCCCCGGGTTCTTC.

This chain joins TRBV23-1 and TRBJ2-6; 7 bases are a match to TRBD2. TRBV23-1 is annotated as an ORF whose role is uncertain. The CDR3 loop spans 20 amino acids. J lost 0 bases, V lost 3 bases, and 14 bases had no gene match. This CDR3 reads CASSHLGGRGIYSGANVLTF. The DNA of the CDR3 is TGCGCCAGCAGTCATCTGGGTGGGCGGGGGATTTACTCTGGGGCCAACGTCCTGACTTTC.

This clone appeared once. The chain has TRBV16 and TRBJ2-2; D possibly corresponds to TRBD1 (6 bases). The V gene's germline CDR1 is KGHSY and CDR2 FQNENV. V lost 4 bases and J lost 5, with 11 bases in between. The length of the CDR3 is 14 residues. Here the CDR3 DNA reads TGTGCCAGCAGCCCCATAGGGGGAACCGGGGAGCTGTTTTTT. Translation gives CASSPIGGTGELFF.

This chain uses TRBV12-2 with TRBJ1-2; the table gives TRBD1 as D, unverified against the DNA. TRBV12-2 constitutes a pseudogene. This CDR3 region has 21 residues. The CDR3 DNA reads TGTGCAAGTCGCTTAGTTTCCTGGAAGGGGACAGGTGGGGGAGTGAACTATGGCTACACCTTC. Its translation: CASRLVSWKGTGGGVNYGYTF.

This clone turned up a few times. This chain uses TRBV28 with TRBJ2-2; D is uncertain. Germline CDR1 MDHEN, CDR2 SYDVKM. V lost 2 bases to trimming and J lost 7 bases, with 5 bases between them. This CDR3 is 12 amino acids long. The CDR3 region is CASSLVDGELFF. The CDR3 nucleotides are TGTGCCAGCAGTTTAGTTGACGGGGAGCTGTTTTTT.

This chain uses TRBV4-2 with TRBJ2-3; possibly TRBD1 or TRBD2 for D (5 bases each). The CDR3 sequence is 16 residues long. Germline loops: CDR1 LGHNA, CDR2 YNFKEQ. V was trimmed by 5 bases and J by 2 bases, leaving 17 bases between them. CDR3 region: CASSSRRSGLTDTQYF. The CDR3 DNA reads as TGTGCCAGCAGCTCCCGCCGGTCGGGGCTCACAGATACGCAGTATTTT.

This clone came up once. This chain uses TRBV7-2 with TRBJ2-3, with TRBD2 matching 10 bases. The CDR3 is made up of 15 amino acids. In germline, CDR1 is SGHTA, CDR2 FQGNSA. V trimming: 8 bases; J trimming: 0 bases; junction bases outside the gene matches: 5. The chain's CDR3 is CASRLAGVSTDTQYF. For the CDR3, the DNA is TGTGCCAGCCGCCTAGCGGGGGTTAGCACAGATACGCAGTATTTT.

CDR3: CASSPTDRVNTEAFF. The CDR3 DNA follows: TGTGCCAGCTCACCTACGGACAGAGTCAACACTGAAGCTTTCTTT. The chain combines TRBV18 with TRBJ1-1, with D possibly matching TRBD1 (6 bases). In germline, CDR1 is KGHSH, CDR2 LQKENI. The CDR3 contains 15 residues. Trimming pared 3 bases from V and 2 bases from J, leaving 13 bases between.

The chain links TRBV19 to TRBJ2-7; TRBD2 matches at 8 bases. Trimming removed 1 base from V and 1 base from J; junction bases left unmatched: 3. There are 15 residues in the CDR3. The V gene's germline CDR1 is LNHDA and CDR2 SQIVND (reference sequence). The CDR3 DNA is TGTGCCAGTAGTATAGCAGCGGGGGAGTCCTACGAGCAGTACTTC. This codes for CASSIAAGESYEQYF.

The chain has TRBV5-6 and TRBJ1-1; D uncertain. The germline V and J ends were trimmed by 0 bases and 1 base, with 7 bases remaining between them. CDR3 length equals 14 residues. CDR1 SGHDT and CDR2 YYEEEE come from the germline V gene. In DNA form, the CDR3 reads TGTGCCAGCAGCTTGGGGAACCGGAACACTGAAGCTTTCTTT. Protein sequence: CASSLGNRNTEAFF.

The chain employs TRBV6-1 and TRBJ1-1; TRBD1 might be the D (6 bases). Trimming took off 3 bases at V and 10 bases at J, with 9 bases between the two ends. The CDR3 sequence is 11 residues long. Germline-derived CDR1 and CDR2 are MNHNS and SASEGT. The DNA of the CDR3 is TGTGCCAGCAGTGAGCCGACAGGAGCTTTCTTT. Translating it yields CASSEPTGAFF.

This rearrangement joins TRBV2 to TRBJ1-5, with unresolved D. The CDR3 runs 16 residues. Germline CDR1 is SNHLY and CDR2 is FYNNEI. The V end lost 2 bases, the J end lost 3 bases, and 14 bases lay between the germline ends. DNA for the CDR3: TGTGCCAGCAGTGAAAGAGTAGGACTAGACAATCAGCCCCAGCATTTT. Its translation: CASSERVGLDNQPQHF.